What follows are 18 T cell receptor beta chains derived from one specimen sequenced in a study of cytomegalovirus exposure and HLA in healthy donors. The PCR had 60 Vbeta and 13 Jbeta primers. The assay was immunoSEQ multiplex PCR, and TCRdb's table has in-frame clones only and misses some. Among 100,000 to 120,000 clones, 65% to 85% were seen once, and the ten largest hold about 6.8%. The sequenced sample consisted of PBMCs. Source of these receptors: a man aged 25 to 40 in good health and CMV-seropositive.

The V gene is TRBV19, the J gene TRBJ2-3; D may be TRBD1 (6 bases). This CDR3 contains 14 residues. Germline CDR1 and CDR2: LNHDA and SQIVND (reference sequence). Trimming removed 2 bases at V and 14 bases at J, with 20 bases between. The CDR3 protein is CASSIRVAGASPYF. The CDR3 coding sequence is TGTGCCAGTAGTATAAGGGTTGCAGGGGCTTCTCCGTATTTT.

This clone was picked up a small number of times. This sequence joins TRBV5-1 and TRBJ1-1, with 7 bases that match TRBD1. The ends lost 4 bases at V and 5 bases at J; junction bases unmatched: 11. CDR1 is SGHRS and CDR2 is YFSETQ in the germline V gene. The CDR3 is made up of 15 amino acids. In DNA, the CDR3 is TGCGCCAGCAGCCCAGGACAGGTCCCGGGAACTGAAGCTTTCTTT. This encodes CASSPGQVPGTEAFF.

This clone was counted a single time. The chain carries TRBV7-8 and TRBJ2-7; the match to TRBD1 covers 8 bases. J lost 4 bases, V lost 5 bases, and 10 bases had no gene match. Germline CDR1 SGHVS, CDR2 FQNEAQ. CDR3 length equals 15 residues. This CDR3 is CASSLTGTGLYEQYF. CDR3 DNA sequence: TGTGCCAGCAGCCTTACCGGGACAGGACTTTACGAGCAGTACTTC.

The chain combines TRBV11-1 with TRBJ2-7, with TRBD2 identical over 7 bases. The germline gives CDR1 SGHAT, CDR2 FQDESV (reference sequence). This CDR3 contains 14 residues. J gave up 3 bases and V 7 bases, and 9 bases lay outside the gene matches. CDR3 protein: CASTESGVGYEQYF. The CDR3 DNA is TGTGCCAGCACCGAAAGCGGGGTGGGCTACGAGCAGTACTTC.

J is TRBJ2-7 and V is TRBV5-6, with D tentatively TRBD1 (6 bases). The CDR3 loop spans 14 amino acids. V dropped 1 base and J dropped 3 bases, with 11 bases sitting between them. The germline gives CDR1 SGHDT, CDR2 YYEEEE. CDR3 amino acids: CASSLFTGLYEQYF. CDR3 DNA: TGTGCCAGCAGCTTGTTTACAGGGCTCTACGAGCAGTACTTC.

This chain joins TRBV5-8 and TRBJ1-2, with a tentative D call TRBD1 (6 bases). The CDR3 has 14 residues. From germline, CDR1 is SGHTS and CDR2 YDEGEE. V lost 3 bases to trimming and J lost 1 base, with 10 bases between them. CDR3 nucleotides: TGTGCCAGCAGCTCGCGGACAGTTAACTATGGCTACACCTTC. This gives the protein CASSSRTVNYGYTF.

The V gene is TRBV10-1, the J gene TRBJ2-1; 11 nucleotides line up with TRBD2. With 0 bases clipped from V and 0 bases from J, the junction kept 7 bases outside the gene matches. The length of the CDR3 is 19 residues. From germline, CDR1 is WNHNN and CDR2 SYGVQD (reference sequence). The CDR3: CASSESPPLAGDSYNEQFF. The CDR3 DNA reads TGCGCCAGCAGTGAGTCGCCCCCACTAGCGGGGGACTCCTACAATGAGCAGTTCTTC.

This rearrangement joins TRBV6-6 to TRBJ1-5; 9 bases agree with TRBD1. Germline CDR1 reads MNHNY; CDR2 reads SVGAGI (reference sequence). Trimming took 6 bases from V and 6 from J; bases not matched to a gene: 9. This CDR3 has 15 residues. The CDR3 DNA follows: TGTGCCAGCAGGACCGGACAGGGGCACACTCAGCCCCAGCATTTT. It specifies CASRTGQGHTQPQHF.

The chain uses TRBV6-4 and TRBJ2-3; D possibly corresponds to TRBD2 (6 bases). Per the germline V gene, CDR1 is MRHNA and CDR2 is SNTAGT. CDR3 length: 14 amino acids. The V end was cut by 2 bases, the J end by 5 bases, with 11 bases between. Here the CDR3 DNA reads TGTGCCAGCAGTGACGACGGGGGAGTAGATACGCAGTATTTT. Its protein is CASSDDGGVDTQYF.

This chain connects TRBV27 to TRBJ1-5; tentative D call: TRBD1 (5 bases). CDR3 length: 16 residues. Trimming stripped 8 bases from V and 0 bases from J, with 17 bases between. Germline CDR1 is MNHEY and CDR2 is SMNVEV (reference sequence). The CDR3 loop is CASGPTAFISNQPQHF. In nucleotides, the CDR3 is TGTGCCAGCGGGCCGACAGCTTTTATTAGCAATCAGCCCCAGCATTTT.

The CDR3 here is CASSLRDGGGGKDTQYF. The CDR3 DNA follows: TGTGCCAGCAGCCTGCGGGATGGGGGCGGGGGTAAAGATACGCAGTATTTT. The gene calls are TRBV4-2 and TRBJ2-3, with D possibly matching TRBD2 (7 bases). The CDR3 consists of 17 residues. Germline values: CDR1 LGHNA, CDR2 YNFKEQ. V was clipped by 4 bases and J by 5 bases, with 22 bases between them.

The chain has TRBV27 and TRBJ2-1; 8 positions agree with TRBD2. V trimming: 4 bases; J trimming: 6 bases; junction bases outside the gene matches: 5. This CDR3 has 14 residues. Germline CDR1 and CDR2: MNHEY and SMNVEV (reference sequence). This CDR3 reads CASSSLAELNEQFF. The CDR3 DNA follows: TGTGCCAGCAGTTCACTAGCGGAACTCAATGAGCAGTTCTTC.

This chain links TRBV9 with TRBJ1-2; tentatively, D is TRBD1 (6 bases). V shed 4 bases and J shed 5 bases, with 18 bases lying between them. CDR1 SGDLS and CDR2 YYNGEE come from the germline V gene. The CDR3 sequence is 15 residues long. The CDR3 nucleotides read TGTGCCAGCAGCCCACAATCGGGGGGCCGATATGGCTACACCTTC. It yields the protein CASSPQSGGRYGYTF.

The chain has TRBV18 and TRBJ2-5; no definite D call. Germline V gene sequence: CDR1 KGHSH, CDR2 LQKENI. Trimming took 3 bases from V and 5 from J, leaving 13 bases between them. The CDR3 runs to 14 residues. CDR3 nucleotide sequence: TGTGCCAGCTCACCCGATGGGCCTTGGGAGACCCAGTACTTC. Its protein is CASSPDGPWETQYF.

J is TRBJ1-2 and V is TRBV2, with D possibly matching TRBD1 (6 bases). CDR1 is SNHLY, CDR2 FYNNEI, per germline. The CDR3 has 13 residues. Trimming stripped 3 bases from V and 8 bases from J, with 13 bases between. The CDR3 reads CASSDDRSGGYTF. CDR3 nucleotide sequence: TGTGCCAGCAGTGACGACAGGAGCGGCGGCTACACCTTC. Combining the CDR3 with reference TRBV2 and TRBJ1-2 gives the whole variable domain EPEVTQTPSHQVTQMGQEVILRCVPISNHLYFYWYRQILGQKVEFLVSFYNNEISEKSEIFDDQFSVERPDGSNFTLKIRSTKLEDSAMYFCASSDDRSGGYTFGSGTRLTVV.

V gene TRBV5-1 combines with J gene TRBJ2-2, with 8 nucleotides matching TRBD1. The CDR3 has 17 amino acids. Trimming at V came to 0 bases and at J to 1 base, leaving 5 bases not matched to a gene. The V gene's germline CDR1 is SGHRS and CDR2 YFSETQ. CDR3 DNA sequence: TGCGCCAGCAGCTTGGCCCCAGGGACAGGGAACACCGGGGAGCTGTTTTTT. This gives the protein CASSLAPGTGNTGELFF. The full variable domain, rest sourced from reference TRBV5-1 and TRBJ2-2, is KAGVTQTPRYLIKTRGQQVTLSCSPISGHRSVSWYQQTPGQGLQFLFEYFSETQRNKGNFPGRFSGRQFSNSRSEMNVSTLELGDSALYLCASSLAPGTGNTGELFFGEGSRLTVL.

In the case of this clone: The junction differs from germline at one of its ends, possibly a read error. The CDR3 DNA is TGTGCCAGCAGCTTAGAAGGTCGGGAGGATTCCGCCTTC. This translates into CASSLEGREDSAF. This sequence joins TRBV7-2 and TRBJ1-2; D uncertain. Germline V lookup: CDR1 SGHTA, CDR2 FQGNSA. The CDR3 contains 13 residues.

This chain's CDR3 is CASSRGQDSYEQYF. Here the CDR3 DNA reads TGTGCCAGCAGCCGTGGACAGGACTCCTACGAGCAGTACTTC. V is TRBV27 and J is TRBJ2-5, with 7 bases aligning to TRBD1. The last part of the DNA fits TRBJ2-7 better; the J call may be wrong. CDR1 is MNHEY and CDR2 is SMNVEV in the germline V gene (reference sequence). This CDR3 has 14 residues.